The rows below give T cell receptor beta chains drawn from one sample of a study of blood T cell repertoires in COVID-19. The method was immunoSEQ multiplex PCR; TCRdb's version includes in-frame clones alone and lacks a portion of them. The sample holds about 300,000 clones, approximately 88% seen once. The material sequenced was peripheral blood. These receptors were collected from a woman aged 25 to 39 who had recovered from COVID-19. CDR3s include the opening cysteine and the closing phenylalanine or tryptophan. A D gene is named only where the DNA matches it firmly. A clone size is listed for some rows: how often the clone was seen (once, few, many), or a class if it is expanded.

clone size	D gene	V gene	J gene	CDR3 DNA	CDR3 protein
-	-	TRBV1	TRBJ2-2	TGCACCAGCAGCCAAGAAAAGACGCCGGAGACAGGGCTGAACACCGGGGAGCTGTTTTTT	CTSSQEKTPETGLNTGELFF
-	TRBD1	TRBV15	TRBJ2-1	TGTGCCACCAGCAGAGAGATTGACAGGGCATACAATGAGCAGTTCTTC	CATSREIDRAYNEQFF
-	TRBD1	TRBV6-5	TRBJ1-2	TGTGCCAGCCAAGGACAGGGGGCTATTAACTATGGCTACACCTTC	CASQGQGAINYGYTF
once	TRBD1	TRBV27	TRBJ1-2	TGTGCCAGCAGTTTATATACAGGGGGCGTTGGCTACACCTTC	CASSLYTGGVGYTF
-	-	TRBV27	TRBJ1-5	TGTGCCAGCAGTTCACAAAATCAGCCCCAGCATTTT	CASSSQNQPQHF
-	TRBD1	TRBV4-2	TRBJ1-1	TGTGCCAGCAGCCAAAATCAGGGGGACACTGAAGCTTTCTTT	CASSQNQGDTEAFF
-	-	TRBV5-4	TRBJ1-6	TGTGCCAGCAGCCAGGCAGGGCAGGGACTTAATTCACCCCTCCACTTT	CASSQAGQGLNSPLHF
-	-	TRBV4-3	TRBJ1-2	TGCGCCAGCAGCCAAGGGGCTATAGGGGCGGGGGGCTACACCTTC	CASSQGAIGAGGYTF
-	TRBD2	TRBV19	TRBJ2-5	TGTGCCAGTAGTATAGTGCACCAGCGGGGGACTTGGGAGACCCAGTACTTC	CASSIVHQRGTWETQYF
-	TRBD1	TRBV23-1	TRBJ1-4	TGCGCCAGCAGTCAAGACCCACAGGGGCCTAATGAAAAACTGTTTTTT	CASSQDPQGPNEKLFF
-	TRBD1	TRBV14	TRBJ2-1	TGTGCCAGCAGCCAGTTAGGACAGGACAACTCTTACAATGAGCAGTTCTTC	CASSQLGQDNSYNEQFF
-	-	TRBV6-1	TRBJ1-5	TGTGCCAGCAGTGATACCTTGAACACGGGTGGACCCCAGCATTTT	CASSDTLNTGGPQHF
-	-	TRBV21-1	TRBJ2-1	TGTGCCAGCAGCAAAGCCACTAGCGGGGGGGGTAATGAGCAGTTCTTC	CASSKATSGGGNEQFF
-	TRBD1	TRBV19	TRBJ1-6	TGTGCCAGTAGTACGGGACAGGGCTACTCATTCCACTTT	CASSTGQGYSFHF